The present T cell receptor (beta chain) was sequenced within a study of T cells after posttransplantation cyclophosphamide (dated by TCRdb to about 2016). Broadly, across the study: The study tracked T cell repertoire reconstitution by TRB sequencing after myeloablative bone marrow transplantation using posttransplantation cyclophosphamide as GVHD prophylaxis. Public TRB sequences were searched against a database of over 3,600 sequences associated with responses to pathogens, tumor antigens, self-antigens and alloantigens. TRB sequencing was also done on up to roughly 3 additional blood samples from 2 to 5.2 years after transplant in 3 patients, and on pretransplant blood from 4 patients. Because TRA and TRB clonality correlated tightly in 8 to 10 samples, the subsequent TCR analyses were limited to TRB only. Blood from all 35 or so PTCy patients with 1-year posttransplant specimens was subjected to TRB sequencing. Samples from under 40 PTCy-treated patients and fewer than 20 related bone marrow donors of those patients were subjected to antigen receptor sequencing.

In regard to this clone: Its antigen is not yet known. Within one base of it there is no much larger clone, and no base qualities were kept.

TRB sequencing was run on genomic DNA with either the immunoSEQ assay at survey resolution or the hsTCRB kit. Under the source paper's analysis protocol: The immunoSEQ software handled initial read processing, and the LymphoSeq R package was used for repertoire analyses. Clonality was calculated as 1 minus normalized Shannon entropy, and the Gini coefficient was also calculated for each TRB dataset. Phenotypes of unsorted samples were inferred by mapping TRB sequences from sorted subsets of the recipient or donor onto unsorted samples of the same recipient. TCRdb mirrors the immuneACCESS table, restricted to in-frame sequences. Some clones are absent from its copies; in checked studies, under half trace to an unresolved V gene, and the reason for the others is unknown. The V and J calls and the clone size are those of that table, but D and trimming were determined from the DNA. Within this sample are about 21,000 clones, with 80% to 90% of them counted one time only. 2% to 2.5% of the sample is held by the ten biggest clonotypes.

The paper as a whole reports these results and caveats: At 1-2 months, donor-recipient similarity was low but rose over the first year, and the later blood repertoires were often dominated by donor CD8+ memory clones. The TRB repertoires of T cells infiltrating skin or GI tract showed only limited overlap with the TRB repertoires of T cells in blood. Across 45 patients, recipient CMV seropositivity and CMV reactivation were highly associated with TRB clonality; PTCy diversity was similar to CNI/methotrexate controls.

The control cohort was around eleven patients given myeloablative marrow transplants with methotrexate plus a calcineurin inhibitor, sampled 1 year after transplant. Mononuclear cells from peripheral blood and bone marrow were separated by Ficoll-Hypaque density centrifugation and then cryopreserved. The germline ends are 12 bases apart after V is trimmed by 6 bases and J by 4 bases. The germline V gene provides CDR1 MNHEY and CDR2 SVGAGI. CDR3 length: 13 amino acids, cysteine to phenylalanine. Here the CDR3 DNA is all that survives: 39 bases in frame from base 1. Sequenced here: PBMCs, sampled 362 days after allogeneic stem cell transplant with calcineurin inhibitor and methotrexate. The V gene is TRBV6-5 and the J gene is TRBJ1-2; no D gene can be assigned with confidence. This clonotype originated in a female patient aged 30 to 45 who received an allogeneic stem cell transplant from an unrelated donor, was CMV-positive, and had acute and chronic GVHD. Some T cells seen after a transplant may have their origin in the graft donor. The nucleotide sequence reads as follows: TGTGCCAGCAGGCCCGACGGGTCCTATGGCTACACCTTC. This yields the protein CASRPDGSYGYTF.